This entry concerns a single T cell receptor beta chain. Measured with immunoSEQ multiplex PCR; TCRdb has only the in-frame clones, and not every one. The sample holds roughly 97,000 clones; approximately 78% are singletons and the top ten take over 0.75%. The CDR3 has 16 residues. Germline CDR1 reads SGHRS; CDR2 reads YFSETQ. After removal of 0 bases from V and 7 bases from J, the junction contained 5 bases not matched to a gene. The data originate from a study of T cell clones after liver transplantation. Study background: Post-transplant blood was tracked for graft-donor-reactive T cell clones identified in a pre-transplant mixed lymphocyte reaction.

The chain employs TRBV5-1 and TRBJ2-1, with 12 bases lining up with TRBD1. The material sequenced was CD4+ T cells from blood, taken before liver transplant. This TCR was sampled from a human donor who received a liver transplant. DNA for the CDR3: TGCGCCAGCAGCTTGGCCGGGACAGGGGGCTATAATGAGCAGTTCTTC. Its protein is CASSLAGTGGYNEQFF. Drawing the rest from reference TRBV5-1 and TRBJ2-1, the complete variable domain is KAGVTQTPRYLIKTRGQQVTLSCSPISGHRSVSWYQQTPGQGLQFLFEYFSETQRNKGNFPGRFSGRQFSNSRSEMNVSTLELGDSALYLCASSLAGTGGYNEQFFGPGTRLTVL.